The next 19 T cell receptor beta chains were all read from a single sample in a study of T cell responses to AZD1222 COVID-19 vaccine. Using immunoSEQ multiplex PCR, the repertoire was profiled, and TCRdb retains in-frame clones only, with some absent. The sample records 150,000 to 200,000 clones, more than 80% being singletons. The source was peripheral blood, collected on day 0 of AZD1222 vaccination. These receptors all stem from an adult in good health.

This chain joins TRBV6-1 and TRBJ2-7; D uncertain. The germline CDR1 and CDR2 sequences are MNHNS and SASEGT. Trimming cost V 0 bases and J 4 bases, with 16 bases left between them. The CDR3 runs to 16 residues. The CDR3 region has the DNA TGTGCCAGCAGTGAAGCGCCTAATCCAGGCTTATACGAGCAGTACTTC. It yields the protein CASSEAPNPGLYEQYF.

This clone is a singleton in its sample. V and J are TRBV4-2 and TRBJ1-5; 9 nucleotides match TRBD1. V was pared by 0 bases and J by 7 bases, with 7 bases of the junction left unmatched. The CDR3 is 16 amino acids. CDR1 is LGHNA, CDR2 YNFKEQ, per germline. The CDR3 reads CASSQDPGQGGQPQHF. Written as DNA, the CDR3 is TGTGCCAGCAGCCAAGATCCGGGACAGGGTGGACAGCCCCAGCATTTT.

The chain links TRBV11-2 to TRBJ2-1; TRBD2 agrees at 11 bases. The CDR3 totals 16 residues. V gave up 2 bases and J gave up 4 bases; unmatched junction bases: 4. CDR1 SGHAT and CDR2 FQNNGV come from the germline V gene. The CDR3 here is CASSLRGLAEYNEQFF. The CDR3 nucleotides are TGTGCCAGCAGCTTACGGGGACTAGCGGAGTACAATGAGCAGTTCTTC.

J is TRBJ1-1 and V is TRBV7-9, with D uncertain. The germline V gene has CDR1 SEHNR and CDR2 FQNEAQ (reference sequence). V was trimmed by 2 bases and J by 1 base, leaving 8 bases between them. The CDR3 totals 14 residues. The CDR3 here is CASSLLNTNTEAFF. The CDR3 coding sequence is TGTGCCAGCAGCTTATTGAACACGAACACTGAAGCTTTCTTT. Based on the CDR3 plus reference TRBV7-9 and TRBJ1-1, the full variable domain is DTGVSQNPRHKITKRGQNVTFRCDPISEHNRLYWYRQTLGQGPEFLTYFQNEAQLEKSRLLSDRFSAERPKGSFSTLEIQRTEQGDSAMYLCASSLLNTNTEAFFGQGTRLTVV.

CDR3: CASSPRDDGYTF. The CDR3, as DNA: TGTGCCAGCAGCCCAAGGGATGATGGCTACACCTTC. The chain has TRBV7-9 and TRBJ1-2, with unresolved D. The germline V gene encodes CDR1 SEHNR and CDR2 FQNEAQ (reference sequence). The V gene lost 5 bases and the J gene lost 6 bases, with 10 bases spanning the gap. The CDR3 has 12 amino acids. The variable domain in full, completed from reference TRBV7-9 and TRBJ1-2, reads DTGVSQNPRHKITKRGQNVTFRCDPISEHNRLYWYRQTLGQGPEFLTYFQNEAQLEKSRLLSDRFSAERPKGSFSTLEIQRTEQGDSAMYLCASSPRDDGYTFGSGTRLTVV.

This clone was observed once. The DNA for the CDR3 is TGTGCCAGCAGTTTAGCCCTAGCTCCCCCCTACAATGAGCAGTTCTTC. Amino acids: CASSLALAPPYNEQFF. The chain is built from TRBV27 and TRBJ2-1; tentatively, D is TRBD2 (5 bases). The CDR3 length is 16 residues. Between the trimmed V and J ends, which lost 2 bases and 2 bases, there was a span of 13 bases. Germline assignment: CDR1 MNHEY and CDR2 SMNVEV (reference sequence).

The rearrangement joins TRBV19 to TRBJ1-5, with D tentatively TRBD1 (6 bases). The germline V gene encodes CDR1 LNHDA and CDR2 SQIVND (reference sequence). The V and J ends lost 8 bases and 3 bases respectively, with 14 bases between them. The CDR3 consists of 14 residues. This CDR3 is CASRPDSNNQPQHF. In DNA, the CDR3 is TGTGCCAGTCGGCCGGACAGCAACAATCAGCCCCAGCATTTT.

This chain uses TRBV25-1 with TRBJ2-1; 8 bases are a match to TRBD1. The germline gives CDR1 MGHDK, CDR2 SYGVNS. The CDR3 covers 13 residues. The V gene end was trimmed by 8 bases and the J gene end by 10 bases; junction bases not matched to a gene: 10. Here the CDR3 reads CASGDRPDQEQFF. CDR3 coding DNA: TGTGCCAGCGGGGACAGGCCAGATCAAGAGCAGTTCTTC.

The chain links TRBV28 to TRBJ1-2; D remains ambiguous. CDR3 length equals 13 residues. With 2 bases removed from V and 2 bases from J, the gap between germline ends came to 6 bases. Looked up from germline, CDR1 is MDHEN and CDR2 is SYDVKM. Here the CDR3 DNA reads TGTGCCAGCAGTTTAAGTGTAAACTATGGCTACACCTTC. It yields the protein CASSLSVNYGYTF.

This chain links TRBV2 with TRBJ2-2; 7 nucleotides line up with TRBD1. In germline, CDR1 is SNHLY, CDR2 FYNNEI. The CDR3 contains 15 residues. The V gene end was trimmed by 6 bases and the J gene end by 5 bases; junction bases not matched to a gene: 9. CDR3 bases: TGTGCCAGCAGCCAACAGGGGTCGGGTACCGGGGAGCTGTTTTTT. It translates to CASSQQGSGTGELFF.

The chain employs TRBV5-1 and TRBJ1-2; the match to TRBD1 covers 7 bases. Trimming took 4 bases from V and 0 from J; bases not matched to a gene: 12. The V gene's germline CDR1 is SGHRS and CDR2 YFSETQ. The CDR3 extends over 17 amino acids. CDR3 in amino acids: CASSPEVQGGTNYGYTF. CDR3 bases: TGCGCCAGCAGCCCGGAGGTCCAGGGGGGTACTAACTATGGCTACACCTTC.

The chain combines TRBV9 with TRBJ2-3; perhaps TRBD2 as D (6 bases). The V end was cut by 6 bases, the J end by 2 bases, with 13 bases between. The CDR3 has 14 residues. CDR1 and CDR2 from the germline V gene are SGDLS and YYNGEE. The CDR3 nucleotides read TGTGCCAGCAAACCGGGACTCAACACAGATACGCAGTATTTT. This encodes CASKPGLNTDTQYF. Variable domain in full (rest from reference TRBV9 and TRBJ2-3): DSGVTQTPKHLITATGQRVTLRCSPRSGDLSVYWYQQSLDQGLQFLIQYYNGEERAKGNILERFSAQQFPDLHSELNLSSLELGDSALYFCASKPGLNTDTQYFGPGTRLTVL.

This chain uses TRBV6-1 with TRBJ1-6; D remains ambiguous. The germline V and J ends were trimmed by 4 bases and 7 bases, with 20 bases remaining between them. Germline V gene lookup returns CDR1 MNHNS and CDR2 SASEGT. CDR3 length: 17 amino acids. CDR3 sequence reads: CASSAHIGRKRNSPLHF. CDR3 nucleotide sequence: TGTGCCAGCAGTGCCCACATCGGCAGAAAGAGGAATTCACCCCTCCACTTT.

The chain combines TRBV10-1 with TRBJ1-2, with 8 positions matching TRBD1. CDR3 size: 13 residues. Looked up from germline, CDR1 is WNHNN and CDR2 is SYGVQD (reference sequence). With 3 bases clipped from V and 4 bases from J, the junction kept 1 base outside the gene matches. The CDR3, as DNA: TGCGCCAGCAGTGAAGACAGGGGCTATGGCTACACCTTC. Its protein product is CASSEDRGYGYTF.

V is TRBV7-9 and J is TRBJ1-2; 7 bases align to TRBD1. Trimming at V came to 0 bases and at J to 4 bases, leaving 5 bases not matched to a gene. The CDR3 runs to 15 residues. CDR1 SEHNR and CDR2 FQNEAQ come from the germline V gene (reference sequence). CDR3 sequence reads: CASSLAGGASYGYTF. The CDR3 region has the DNA TGTGCCAGCAGCTTAGCAGGGGGCGCGAGCTATGGCTACACCTTC. Drawing the rest from reference TRBV7-9 and TRBJ1-2, the complete variable domain is DTGVSQNPRHKITKRGQNVTFRCDPISEHNRLYWYRQTLGQGPEFLTYFQNEAQLEKSRLLSDRFSAERPKGSFSTLEIQRTEQGDSAMYLCASSLAGGASYGYTFGSGTRLTVV.

The chain links TRBV18 to TRBJ2-2, with TRBD1 matching over 8 bases. With V trimmed by 5 bases and J by 6 bases, 8 bases remained unmatched. This CDR3 contains 15 residues. Looked up from germline, CDR1 is KGHSH and CDR2 is LQKENI. This CDR3 reads CASSWQGQEAGELFF. CDR3 bases: TGTGCCAGCTCATGGCAGGGACAGGAGGCCGGGGAGCTGTTTTTT.

V usage is TRBV10-3 and J usage is TRBJ1-2; D is ambiguous. The germline V gene encodes CDR1 ENHRY and CDR2 SYGVKD. This CDR3 is built from 14 residues. V lost 6 bases and J lost 4, with 15 bases in between. The CDR3 here is CAIRQFQGPYGYTF. The CDR3 DNA sequence: TGTGCCATCAGACAGTTTCAAGGGCCCTATGGCTACACCTTC.

The V gene is TRBV30, the J gene TRBJ1-2, with D maybe TRBD1 (6 bases). Germline V CDR1 and CDR2: GTSNPN, SVGIG (reference sequence). The CDR3 runs 15 residues. V lost 3 bases and J lost 5, with 19 bases in between. The CDR3 DNA reads TGTGCCTGGAGCATAGTCGGTAGTGGACAGTATGGCTACACCTTC. This encodes CAWSIVGSGQYGYTF.

This clone came up once. This sequence joins TRBV7-9 and TRBJ2-3; no firm D call. Germline-derived CDR1 and CDR2 are SEHNR and FQNEAQ (reference sequence). V was clipped by 3 bases and J by 6 bases, with 7 bases between them. The CDR3 runs 12 residues. The CDR3 DNA reads TGTGCCAGCAGCTTGAAAGAGGATACGCAGTATTTT. It encodes CASSLKEDTQYF. Filled out from reference TRBV7-9 and TRBJ2-3, the complete variable domain reads DTGVSQNPRHKITKRGQNVTFRCDPISEHNRLYWYRQTLGQGPEFLTYFQNEAQLEKSRLLSDRFSAERPKGSFSTLEIQRTEQGDSAMYLCASSLKEDTQYFGPGTRLTVL.